One and the same sample provided the 10 T cell receptor beta chains below, sequenced in a study of identical twins. A single record per CDR3 protein comes from TCRdb applying MiXCR to the 5' RACE reads. The repertoire holds 200,000 to 250,000 distinct CDR3 sequences, with roughly 7% as singletons. The sample also formed part of further work on yellow fever vaccine responses in identical twins.

Sequencing was carried out using memory (CD45RO+) T cells sorted from blood. The receptors originated from a woman younger than 30 in good health.

This clonotype was counted at least ten times. This chain uses TRBV5-5 with TRBJ2-1, with 10 bases lining up with TRBD2. CDR3 length equals 17 residues. From germline, CDR1 is SGHKS and CDR2 YYEKEE (reference sequence). Trimming cost V 5 bases and J 8 bases; bases outside gene matches: 16. The CDR3: CASSRSISGGNEYEQFF. CDR3 DNA: TGTGCCAGCAGTAGGAGCATTAGCGGGGGGAATGAATATGAGCAGTTCTTC.

Ten or more counts support this clonotype. This sequence joins TRBV5-1 and TRBJ2-1; D is perhaps TRBD1 (6 bases). V dropped 5 bases and J dropped 0 bases, with 15 bases sitting between them. The germline CDR1 and CDR2 sequences are SGHRS and YFSETQ. This CDR3 is 16 amino acids long. Here the CDR3 reads CASSRGPDSSYNEQFF. CDR3 bases: TGCGCCAGCAGTCGGGGACCGGACAGCTCCTACAATGAGCAGTTCTTC. The full variable domain, completed using reference TRBV5-1 and TRBJ2-1, is KAGVTQTPRYLIKTRGQQVTLSCSPISGHRSVSWYQQTPGQGLQFLFEYFSETQRNKGNFPGRFSGRQFSNSRSEMNVSTLELGDSALYLCASSRGPDSSYNEQFFGPGTRLTVL.

This clonotype has a handful of counts. CDR3 DNA sequence: TGCAGCGTTGATCTAACAGATACGCAGTATTTT. This encodes CSVDLTDTQYF. V is TRBV29-1 and J is TRBJ2-3; D gene ambiguous. V lost 3 bases and J 3 bases, leaving 4 bases between the germline ends. The germline gives CDR1 SQVTM, CDR2 ANQGSEA. The CDR3 is 11 amino acids.

Only a few counts were recorded for this clonotype. The chain joins TRBV19 to TRBJ1-2, with a weak D call TRBD1 (6 bases). CDR1 and CDR2 from the germline V gene are LNHDA and SQIVND (reference sequence). Deletions cut 6 bases from V and 0 bases from J, with 14 bases between. CDR3 length equals 15 residues. In nucleotides, the CDR3 is TGTGCCAGTAGGGAGAGACAGGAGGCTAACTATGGCTACACCTTC. Residues: CASRERQEANYGYTF.

This clonotype has more than one count but fewer than ten. J is TRBJ1-1 and V is TRBV29-1, with 9 bases aligning to TRBD1. Germline lookup yields CDR1 SQVTM and CDR2 ANQGSEA. Trimming took 6 bases from V and 5 from J; bases not matched to a gene: 7. The CDR3 runs 13 residues. The CDR3 region has the DNA TGCAGCGTCTCGGGACAGGGAAAAACTGAAGCTTTCTTT. Protein: CSVSGQGKTEAFF.

This clonotype was picked up a small number of times. The chain recombines TRBV2 with TRBJ1-5; no clear D. Looked up from germline, CDR1 is SNHLY and CDR2 is FYNNEI. The CDR3 has 12 amino acids. V was pared by 1 base and J by 7 bases, with 5 bases between. The CDR3 sequence: CASSEEGQPQHF. The CDR3 DNA reads as TGTGCCAGCAGTGAAGAAGGGCAGCCCCAGCATTTT.

This clonotype occurred many times. V usage is TRBV15 and J usage is TRBJ1-1, with D uncertain. Germline lookup yields CDR1 LNHNV and CDR2 YYDKDF (reference sequence). The CDR3 is 14 residues long. V lost 9 bases and J 1 base, leaving 15 bases between the germline ends. The CDR3 sequence: CATNGEGSNTEAFF. The CDR3 coding sequence is TGTGCCACGAATGGAGAGGGATCGAACACTGAAGCTTTCTTT.

This clonotype was recorded at least ten times. This chain connects TRBV5-1 to TRBJ2-3; D is unresolved. Looked up from germline, CDR1 is SGHRS and CDR2 is YFSETQ. The V end lost 0 bases, the J end lost 3 bases, and 11 bases lay between the germline ends. This CDR3 region has 15 residues. As DNA, the CDR3 is TGCGCCAGCAGCTTGGATGGCCAGCCGACAGATACGCAGTATTTT. This translates into CASSLDGQPTDTQYF.

The chain couples TRBV10-3 to TRBJ2-3; TRBD1 is a possible D gene (6 bases). Trimming stripped 3 bases from V and 6 bases from J, with 16 bases between. The germline gives CDR1 ENHRY, CDR2 SYGVKD. The CDR3 spans 15 residues. This CDR3 is CAISDPGHPLDTQYF. CDR3 nucleotide sequence: TGTGCCATCAGTGACCCGGGACATCCCCTCGATACGCAGTATTTT.

This clonotype has at least ten counts. The chain recombines TRBV12-3 or TRBV12-4 with TRBJ2-3, with D perhaps being TRBD1 or TRBD2 (5 bases each). Trimming shortened V by 3 bases and J by 6 bases, and 10 bases separated the two germline ends. The length of the CDR3 is 13 residues. CDR3 sequence reads: CASSFPWGDTQYF. The CDR3 DNA follows: TGTGCCAGCAGTTTCCCCTGGGGGGATACGCAGTATTTT.